This is a list of T cell receptor beta chains from one sample in a study of siplizumab effects on memory and regulatory T cells. The protocol was immunoSEQ multiplex PCR, while the TCRdb copy is restricted to in-frame clones and leaves out a portion. The sample records more than 60,000 clones, about 96% being singletons. The sample was naive CD8+ T cells sorted from blood. All receptors derive from a human donor in good health. The CDR3 runs from the conserved cysteine through the conserved F or W. The D gene is left open where the match is weak. Rows give clone size only sometimes, using once, few, many, or a class for an expanded clone.

D gene,V gene,clone size,J gene,CDR3 protein,CDR3 DNA
TRBD2,TRBV5-4,NA,TRBJ2-3,CASSWTSGGTDTQYF,TGTGCCAGCAGCTGGACTAGCGGGGGTACAGATACGCAGTATTTT
NA,TRBV15,NA,TRBJ1-6,CATSRDGGDPNSPLHF,TGTGCCACCAGCAGAGATGGTGGGGATCCGAATTCACCCCTCCACTTT
NA,TRBV23-1,NA,TRBJ1-1,CASSQFRTGSDTEAFF,TGCGCCAGCAGTCAATTCCGGACGGGGTCAGACACTGAAGCTTTCTTT
NA,TRBV2,NA,TRBJ2-1,CASSDSSVQFF,TGTGCCAGCAGTGATAGTTCGGTGCAGTTCTTC
TRBD2,TRBV7-6,NA,TRBJ2-1,CASSGAGGASFNEQFF,TGTGCCAGCAGCGGGGCGGGGGGCGCTAGTTTCAACGAGCAGTTCTTC
NA,TRBV4-3,NA,TRBJ2-7,CASSQGQAYEQYF,TGCGCCAGCAGCCAAGGCCAGGCCTACGAGCAGTACTTC
NA,TRBV6-5,NA,TRBJ1-6,CASSYNGAAYNSPLHF,TGTGCCAGCAGTTACAACGGCGCTGCCTATAATTCACCCCTCCACTTT
TRBD1,TRBV27,NA,TRBJ2-7,CASSLSGTGSYEQYF,TGTGCCAGCAGTTTATCCGGGACAGGGTCCTACGAGCAGTACTTC
TRBD2,TRBV7-9,NA,TRBJ2-1,CASSRSGGASYNEQFF,TGTGCCAGCAGCCGTAGCGGGGGGGCCTCCTACAATGAGCAGTTCTTC
TRBD1,TRBV19,NA,TRBJ1-5,CASYGTASNQPQHF,TGTGCCAGTTACGGGACAGCGAGCAATCAGCCCCAGCATTTT
NA,TRBV4-1,once,TRBJ2-5,CASSQVGLVREHQETQYF,TGCGCCAGCAGCCAAGTAGGGTTAGTGAGGGAACATCAAGAGACCCAGTACTTC
NA,TRBV6-7,NA,TRBJ2-1,CASSYSTGNNEQFF,TGTGCCAGCAGTTACTCGACGGGAAACAATGAGCAGTTCTTC
NA,TRBV12-5,NA,TRBJ2-3,CASGGGGTSTDTQYF,TGTGCTAGTGGTGGAGGGGGTACTAGCACAGATACGCAGTATTTT
NA,TRBV9,NA,TRBJ2-2,CASRGVSGELFF,TGTGCCAGCAGGGGGGTCTCCGGGGAGCTGTTTTTT
NA,TRBV5-8,NA,TRBJ2-7,CASSFTGREQYF,TGTGCCAGCAGCTTTACAGGGAGAGAGCAGTACTTC
NA,TRBV7-3,NA,TRBJ1-3,CASSLEIGNTIYF,TGTGCCAGCAGCTTAGAAATCGGAAACACCATATATTTT
NA,TRBV30,NA,TRBJ1-5,CAWSGDGTGNQPQHF,TGTGCCTGGAGTGGGGACGGAACGGGCAATCAGCCCCAGCATTTT
TRBD2,TRBV7-9,NA,TRBJ2-5,CASSFGAGGPQETQYF,TGTGCCAGCAGCTTTGGGGCGGGGGGCCCCCAAGAGACCCAGTACTTC
NA,TRBV9,NA,TRBJ2-7,CASSVAAGAHEQYF,TGTGCCAGCAGCGTAGCTGCTGGTGCCCACGAGCAGTACTTC
TRBD1,TRBV9,NA,TRBJ1-2,CASSVERDSLDGYTF,TGTGCCAGCAGCGTAGAGAGGGACAGCCTAGATGGCTACACCTTC
NA,TRBV30,NA,TRBJ2-7,CAWGWGSSYEQYF,TGTGCCTGGGGCTGGGGGAGCTCCTACGAGCAGTACTTC
TRBD2,TRBV9,NA,TRBJ2-1,CASSASGGGYNEQFF,TGTGCCAGCAGCGCCTCGGGCGGGGGATACAATGAGCAGTTCTTC
NA,TRBV6-1,NA,TRBJ2-5,CATEPWRGSETQYF,TGTGCCACTGAACCCTGGAGGGGGTCAGAGACCCAGTACTTC
NA,TRBV11-3,NA,TRBJ2-2,CASSFRNTGELFF,TGTGCCAGCAGCTTCAGGAACACCGGGGAGCTGTTTTTT
TRBD1,TRBV19,NA,TRBJ2-5,CASSPPGQGDQYF,TGTGCCAGTAGTCCCCCGGGACAGGGGGACCAGTACTTC
NA,TRBV5-6,NA,TRBJ2-1,CASSLPQGYNEQFF,TGTGCCAGCAGCTTGCCGCAGGGTTACAATGAGCAGTTCTTC
NA,TRBV4-3,once,TRBJ2-7,CASSQDLFQGPYEQYF,TGCGCCAGCAGCCAAGATTTGTTCCAGGGGCCCTACGAGCAGTACTTC
NA,TRBV4-1,NA,TRBJ1-1,CASVRTALNTEAFF,TGCGCCAGCGTTCGGACAGCTTTGAACACTGAAGCTTTCTTT
NA,TRBV4-1,NA,TRBJ2-5,CASSPSDETQYF,TGCGCCAGCAGCCCCAGCGATGAGACCCAGTACTTC
NA,TRBV19,NA,TRBJ2-5,CASSITGNLGETQYF,TGTGCCAGTAGTATTACCGGTAATTTGGGAGAGACCCAGTACTTC
TRBD2,TRBV5-1,NA,TRBJ2-1,CASSLDLAGLYNEQFF,TGCGCCAGCAGCTTGGATCTAGCGGGGCTTTACAATGAGCAGTTCTTC
NA,TRBV6-5,NA,TRBJ2-7,CASSTPGHQYEQYF,TGTGCCAGCAGTACGCCGGGACATCAATACGAGCAGTACTTC
NA,TRBV5-1,once,TRBJ2-5,CASSLVGNQETQYF,TGCGCCAGCAGCTTGGTGGGTAACCAAGAGACCCAGTACTTC
NA,TRBV11-2,NA,TRBJ1-2,CASSLGGSDGYTF,TGTGCCAGCAGCTTAGGGGGGTCAGATGGCTACACCTTC
NA,TRBV9,NA,TRBJ1-1,CASGTGVPWAEAFF,TGTGCCAGCGGAACCGGGGTACCCTGGGCTGAAGCTTTCTTT
NA,TRBV11-2,NA,TRBJ2-5,CASSSPGPPLVYF,TGTGCCAGCAGCTCGCCGGGACCACCACTTGTGTACTTC
NA,TRBV9,NA,TRBJ2-1,CASSVSEPYNEQFF,TGTGCCAGCAGCGTATCGGAACCCTACAATGAGCAGTTCTTC
TRBD2,TRBV7-3,once,TRBJ2-1,CASSLGSAGANNEQFF,TGTGCCAGCAGCTTAGGGTCAGCGGGGGCTAACAATGAGCAGTTCTTC
NA,TRBV13,NA,TRBJ2-7,CASSNPEGREQYF,TGTGCCAGTAGCAATCCGGAGGGACGCGAGCAGTACTTC
NA,TRBV5-6,NA,TRBJ2-1,CASSSWEAGGQFF,TGTGCCAGCAGCTCCTGGGAGGCAGGGGGGCAGTTCTTC
TRBD2,TRBV30,NA,TRBJ2-5,CAWRTSGGHYQETQYF,TGTGCCTGGAGGACTAGCGGGGGCCACTACCAAGAGACCCAGTACTTC
TRBD1,TRBV2,once,TRBJ2-1,CASSEGDSYNEQFF,TGTGCCAGCAGTGAAGGGGACAGCTACAATGAGCAGTTCTTC
TRBD2,TRBV12-5,NA,TRBJ2-2,CASGQSGGSGELFF,TGTGCTAGCGGACAAAGCGGGGGGTCCGGGGAGCTGTTTTTT
NA,TRBV5-4,NA,TRBJ1-2,CASGISTADFYGYTF,TGTGCCAGCGGGATTAGCACGGCGGACTTCTATGGCTACACCTTC